These T cell receptor beta chains were read from a single sample in a study of OX40 agonist ivuxolimab in advanced cancers. Clones were sequenced by immunoSEQ multiplex PCR, and TCRdb holds only the in-frame ones, with some missing. Here the sample spans tens of thousands of clones, roughly 86% being singletons. This material consisted of CD4+ or CD8+ T cells sorted from blood, taken in a trial of the OX40 agonist ivuxolimab. These receptors were taken from an adult with an advanced solid tumor such as melanoma, head and neck, liver or kidney cancer. Each CDR3 is given with its conserved first and last residue. A D gene is named only where the DNA matches it firmly. Only part of the rows carry a size: once, few, many, or a class if the clone is expanded.

TRBJ1-2	TRBV6-5	.	.	TGTGCCAGCAGTTATAACAGCTATGGCTACACCTTC	CASSYNSYGYTF
TRBJ2-3	TRBV7-6	.	.	TGTGCCAGCAGCCCTCGGGCCGGCCGGGGTTCTGGCACAGATACGCAGTATTTT	CASSPRAGRGSGTDTQYF
TRBJ2-7	TRBV10-3	.	.	TGTGCCATCAGTGGGGCCTACGAGCAGTACTTC	CAISGAYEQYF
TRBJ2-7	TRBV19	.	.	TGTGCCAGTAGCGGACTACCAACCTACGAGCAGTACTTC	CASSGLPTYEQYF
TRBJ1-2	TRBV5-1	.	.	TGCGCCAGCGGAGGGGGGGGAACAAACTATGGCTACACCTTC	CASGGGGTNYGYTF
TRBJ1-1	TRBV5-1	.	.	TGCGCCAGCAGCTCGGACAGTTTGAACACTGAAGCTTTCTTT	CASSSDSLNTEAFF
TRBJ2-3	TRBV4-2	.	TRBD2	TGTGCCAGCAGCCGAGCGGGGGGTGGCGCAGATACGCAGTATTTT	CASSRAGGGADTQYF
TRBJ1-5	TRBV6-1	.	.	TGTGCCAGCAGTGAGGAACAGCGCAATCAGCCCCAGCATTTT	CASSEEQRNQPQHF
TRBJ1-1	TRBV18	.	.	TGTGCCAGCTCACCCGGGAGGCTGTCCGGGGTGAACACTGAAGCTTTCTTT	CASSPGRLSGVNTEAFF
TRBJ1-6	TRBV11-2	.	TRBD1	TGTGCCAGCAGCCCCCAGGGGGATAATTCACCCCTCCACTTT	CASSPQGDNSPLHF
TRBJ1-2	TRBV7-2	.	.	TGTGCCAGCAGCCCAGGATTAGCTAACTATGGCTACACCTTC	CASSPGLANYGYTF
TRBJ1-6	TRBV28	.	.	TGTGCCAGCAGTCCCATTTCCAGCTCCTATAATTCACCCCTCCACTTT	CASSPISSSYNSPLHF
TRBJ2-5	TRBV7-9	.	.	TGTGCCAGCACCAAACACCAAGAGACCCAGTACTTC	CASTKHQETQYF
TRBJ2-7	TRBV5-1	.	TRBD1	TGCGCCAGCAGCACTGTAGGGACAGGGGGCTACGAGCAGTACTTC	CASSTVGTGGYEQYF
TRBJ1-4	TRBV30	.	.	TGTGCCTTGGAAAAAGGGGAAAAACTGTTTTTT	CALEKGEKLFF
TRBJ1-4	TRBV19	.	.	TGTGCCAGTAGTCGGGAGGAAAGAGGAGGCGGCCCTAATGAAAAACTGTTTTTT	CASSREERGGGPNEKLFF
TRBJ2-3	TRBV1	few	.	TGCACCAGCAGCTGGTACCAGGACCCCACAGATACGCAGTATTTT	CTSSWYQDPTDTQYF
TRBJ2-5	TRBV10-1	.	.	TGCGCCAGCAGCGGAGGCCATAAAGAGACCCAGTACTTC	CASSGGHKETQYF
TRBJ1-3	TRBV5-6	.	.	TGTGCCAGCAGCTTGTACGGGTACGGAAACACCATATATTTT	CASSLYGYGNTIYF
TRBJ2-3	TRBV5-4	.	.	TGTGCCAGCAGCTTGGAGGGGGACTTAGGATCTACGCAGTATTTT	CASSLEGDLGSTQYF
TRBJ1-2	TRBV6-5	.	.	TGTGCCAGCAGACGGAATAACTATGGCTACACCTTC	CASRRNNYGYTF
TRBJ2-2	TRBV14	.	.	TGTGCCAGCAGCCAAGATGCAGGGACCGGGGAGCTGTTTTTT	CASSQDAGTGELFF
TRBJ2-5	TRBV2	.	.	TGTGCCAGCAGTGGGAAGAGGGCCCCCCAAGAGACCCAGTACTTC	CASSGKRAPQETQYF
TRBJ2-2	TRBV7-7	.	TRBD2	TGTGCTAGCAGCTTAACTAGCGGAGGGCCGAACACCGGGGAGCTGTTTTTT	CASSLTSGGPNTGELFF
TRBJ2-7	TRBV5-1	.	.	TGCGCCAGCAGCCCCGGGACTCTATACGAGCAGTACTTC	CASSPGTLYEQYF